This T cell receptor beta chain stems from a study of blood T cell repertoires in COVID-19. Whole-study context: In each case, the material was cDNA or gDNA derived from T cells, B-cell-depleted T cells, or PBMCs.

Per the study methods: Reference gene primer amplification gave estimated nucleated cell counts. TCRdb's table, derived via immunoSEQ multiplex PCR, lists solely in-frame clones and lacks some. The V and J calls and the clone size are those of that table, but D and trimming were determined from the DNA. Of tens of thousands of clones in the sample, 73% were seen once. Sequenced: peripheral blood. The clonotype comes from a human donor in a cohort sampled during active or convalescent COVID-19.

For the CDR3, the DNA is TGCGCCAGCAGCGTGCGCGTCGGAGAGACCCAGTACTTC. The encoded protein is CASSVRVGETQYF. This rearrangement joins TRBV5-1 to TRBJ2-5; no clear D gene. Between the trimmed V and J ends, which lost 4 bases and 4 bases, there was a span of 11 bases. Germline CDR1 SGHRS, CDR2 YFSETQ. This CDR3 is built from 13 residues.